One sample yielded the 21 T cell receptor beta chains listed below, sequenced in a study of technical replicates of blood from a handful of donors. Profiled with immunoSEQ multiplex PCR; TCRdb holds only in-frame clones, not every one. The sample carries approximately 89,000 clones, around 94% recorded once. The source material was T cells isolated from PBMCs. All receptors come from a human donor in good health.

The chain combines TRBV11-2 with TRBJ2-2; D is undetermined. Trimming shortened V by 1 base and J by 6 bases, and 9 bases separated the two germline ends. The CDR3 totals 14 residues. CDR1 and CDR2 (germline): SGHAT, FQNNGV. The CDR3 sequence is CASSLVAISGELFF. In DNA, the CDR3 is TGTGCCAGCAGCTTAGTAGCCATATCCGGGGAGCTGTTTTTT.

This chain connects TRBV5-5 to TRBJ1-3, with 7 bases lining up with TRBD1. The germline V gene encodes CDR1 SGHKS and CDR2 YYEKEE (reference sequence). With V trimmed by 4 bases and J by 6 bases, 10 bases remained unmatched. This CDR3 has 15 amino acids. For the CDR3, the DNA is TGTGCCAGCAGCGCGACCGGGACAGCTCCAAACACCATATATTTT. The encoded protein is CASSATGTAPNTIYF.

The rearrangement joins TRBV5-1 to TRBJ2-7; D is possibly TRBD2 (5 bases). The CDR3 is 15 amino acids. The V gene's germline CDR1 is SGHRS and CDR2 YFSETQ. Trimming shortened V by 0 bases and J by 0 bases, and 10 bases separated the two germline ends. The CDR3 nucleotides are TGCGCCAGCAGCTTGGATACGGGGATCTCCTACGAGCAGTACTTC. It translates to CASSLDTGISYEQYF.

This chain uses TRBV28 with TRBJ1-2; D possibly corresponds to TRBD1 (6 bases). Germline V CDR1 and CDR2: MDHEN, SYDVKM. The V gene lost 8 bases and the J gene lost 6 bases, with 16 bases spanning the gap. The CDR3 is made up of 13 amino acids. CDR3 amino acids: CASLDRKRHGYTF. The CDR3 nucleotides are TGTGCCAGCCTAGACAGGAAACGACATGGCTACACCTTC.

The chain recombines TRBV9 with TRBJ2-7, with a weak D call TRBD2 (7 bases). Germline V gene lookup returns CDR1 SGDLS and CDR2 YYNGEE. This CDR3 has 13 amino acids. Trimming removed 3 bases from V and 5 bases from J, with 12 bases in between. The CDR3 DNA reads TGTGCCAGCAGCGGCAGCGGGACACACGAGCAGTACTTC. Translating it yields CASSGSGTHEQYF.

The chain combines TRBV4-3 with TRBJ2-2, with D unresolved. CDR3 length equals 14 residues. Trimming took off 0 bases at V and 5 bases at J, with 7 bases between the two ends. Looked up from germline, CDR1 is LGHNA and CDR2 is YSLEER. In nucleotides, the CDR3 is TGCGCCAGCAGCCAAGAATTCGGTACCGGGGAGCTGTTTTTT. This gives the protein CASSQEFGTGELFF.

The genes are TRBV7-6 and TRBJ1-5; D possibly corresponds to TRBD1 (5 bases). Trimming removed 5 bases at V and 5 bases at J, with 13 bases between. Germline-derived CDR1 and CDR2 are SGHVS and FNYEAQ. The CDR3 extends over 14 amino acids. This chain's CDR3 is CASSPQGRDQPQHF. The CDR3 DNA follows: TGTGCCAGCAGCCCCCAGGGCAGAGATCAGCCCCAGCATTTT.

V gene TRBV4-1 combines with J gene TRBJ2-5; D not resolved. Trimming shortened V by 1 base and J by 4 bases, and 7 bases separated the two germline ends. Per germline, CDR1 MGHRA and CDR2 YSYEKL. This CDR3 has 13 amino acids. The CDR3 reads CASSQVSGETQYF. The CDR3 coding sequence is TGCGCCAGCAGCCAAGTATCGGGAGAGACCCAGTACTTC.

This chain's CDR3 is CSVVATSSYNEQFF. In DNA form, the CDR3 reads TGCAGCGTTGTCGCCACGAGCTCCTACAATGAGCAGTTCTTC. The genes are TRBV29-1 and TRBJ2-1; D gene unclear. Germline lookup yields CDR1 SQVTM and CDR2 ANQGSEA. The V end was cut by 4 bases, the J end by 0 bases, with 10 bases between. The CDR3 consists of 14 residues.

This sequence joins TRBV7-6 and TRBJ2-3, with D maybe TRBD2 (6 bases). Per the germline V gene, CDR1 is SGHVS and CDR2 is FNYEAQ. V lost 3 bases to trimming and J lost 1 base, with 14 bases between them. This CDR3 is built from 16 residues. CDR3 in DNA: TGTGCCAGCAGCTTCGCACTAGCTCGGGGCACAGATACGCAGTATTTT. Translation gives CASSFALARGTDTQYF.

This rearrangement joins TRBV9 to TRBJ2-3; 11 nucleotides line up with TRBD2. Unmatched junction bases numbered 16, after V lost 3 bases and J lost 4 bases. Per the germline V gene, CDR1 is SGDLS and CDR2 is YYNGEE. This CDR3 contains 19 residues. The CDR3 nucleotides read TGTGCCAGCAGCGGATTACCGGGGGTAGTAGCGGGAGGGGCAGATACGCAGTATTTT. It encodes CASSGLPGVVAGGADTQYF. Together with reference TRBV9 and TRBJ2-3, the CDR3 gives the full variable domain: DSGVTQTPKHLITATGQRVTLRCSPRSGDLSVYWYQQSLDQGLQFLIQYYNGEERAKGNILERFSAQQFPDLHSELNLSSLELGDSALYFCASSGLPGVVAGGADTQYFGPGTRLTVL.

The chain carries TRBV4-2 and TRBJ1-2; D uncertain. Trimming took off 0 bases at V and 6 bases at J, with 14 bases between the two ends. The CDR3 loop spans 15 amino acids. Germline V gene data show CDR1 as LGHNA and CDR2 as YNFKEQ. In DNA, the CDR3 is TGTGCCAGCAGCCAAGATAGAGGGCAGCCCGATGGCTACACCTTC. This translates into CASSQDRGQPDGYTF.

The chain is built from TRBV28 and TRBJ1-5; D not resolved. V dropped 4 bases and J dropped 0 bases, with 16 bases sitting between them. The CDR3 is 17 amino acids. CDR1 and CDR2 from the germline V gene are MDHEN and SYDVKM. The CDR3 bases are TGTGCCAGCAGTTCCATCCCGGGTCACCTTAGCAATCAGCCCCAGCATTTT. This gives the protein CASSSIPGHLSNQPQHF.

This sequence joins TRBV5-4 and TRBJ2-5; tentative D call: TRBD1 (5 bases). Germline values: CDR1 SGHNT, CDR2 YYREEE (reference sequence). V was cut by 4 bases and J by 2 bases, with 15 bases left in between. The CDR3 is made up of 15 amino acids. The CDR3 region is CASSLKGASQETQYF. As DNA, the CDR3 is TGTGCCAGCAGCCTCAAAGGGGCCTCTCAAGAGACCCAGTACTTC.

The chain links TRBV5-6 to TRBJ2-3; TRBD1 is a possible D gene (5 bases). The V and J ends lost 3 bases and 0 bases respectively, with 8 bases between them. The CDR3 sequence is 14 residues long. The germline V gene encodes CDR1 SGHDT and CDR2 YYEEEE. The CDR3: CASSWTLSTDTQYF. The CDR3 DNA follows: TGTGCCAGCAGCTGGACACTTAGCACAGATACGCAGTATTTT.

This chain uses TRBV30 with TRBJ1-2; D may be TRBD1 (5 bases). The CDR3 consists of 11 residues. The germline V gene has CDR1 GTSNPN and CDR2 SVGIG (reference sequence). The V gene lost 3 bases and the J gene lost 8 bases, with 10 bases spanning the gap. The CDR3 nucleotides are TGTGCCTGGAGCGGGTCAGGGGGCTACACCTTC. This gives the protein CAWSGSGGYTF. Supplemented by reference TRBV30 and TRBJ1-2, the full variable domain reads SQTIHQWPATLVQPVGSPLSLECTVEGTSNPNLYWYRQAAGRGLQLLFYSVGIGQISSEVPQNLSASRPQDRQFILSSKKLLLSDSGFYLCAWSGSGGYTFGSGTRLTVV.

The chain has TRBV18 and TRBJ1-5, with 8 bases fitting TRBD1. This CDR3 comprises 17 residues. Germline V gene data show CDR1 as KGHSH and CDR2 as LQKENI. V trimming: 3 bases; J trimming: 7 bases; junction bases outside the gene matches: 14. CDR3 in amino acids: CASSPGQGPPKGQPQHF. The CDR3 bases are TGTGCCAGCTCACCTGGACAGGGTCCCCCCAAAGGGCAGCCCCAGCATTTT. Variable domain in full (rest from reference TRBV18 and TRBJ1-5): NAGVMQNPRHLVRRRGQEARLRCSPMKGHSHVYWYRQLPEEGLKFMVYLQKENIIDESGMPKERFSAEFPKEGPSILRIQQVVRGDSAAYFCASSPGQGPPKGQPQHFGDGTRLSIL.

J is TRBJ1-2 and V is TRBV12-5, with 12 nucleotides matching TRBD1. Germline CDR1 and CDR2: LGHNT and FRNRAP. V gave up 2 bases and J gave up 8 bases; unmatched junction bases: 18. The CDR3 sequence is 19 residues long. The CDR3 sequence: CASGLLTTGKGQGADGYTF. The CDR3 DNA follows: TGTGCTAGTGGTTTGTTAACTACAGGCAAGGGACAGGGGGCGGACGGCTACACCTTC.

The chain joins TRBV4-1 to TRBJ1-5; TRBD1 matches at 7 bases. The V segment lost 2 bases and the J segment 3 bases; nucleotides outside the gene matches: 7. Germline-derived CDR1 and CDR2 are MGHRA and YSYEKL. CDR3 length equals 16 residues. CDR3 sequence reads: CASSQPDRISNQPQHF. The CDR3 nucleotides read TGCGCCAGCAGCCAACCGGACAGGATTTCCAATCAGCCCCAGCATTTT.

The chain combines TRBV9 with TRBJ2-7, with D possibly being TRBD2 (5 bases). There are 14 residues in the CDR3. Germline V gene data show CDR1 as SGDLS and CDR2 as YYNGEE. Trimming shortened V by 0 bases and J by 2 bases, and 9 bases separated the two germline ends. The CDR3 spells CASSVGGDAYEQYF. The CDR3 region has the DNA TGTGCCAGCAGCGTAGGGGGAGACGCCTACGAGCAGTACTTC. Full variable domain (outside the CDR3, taken from reference TRBV9 and TRBJ2-7): DSGVTQTPKHLITATGQRVTLRCSPRSGDLSVYWYQQSLDQGLQFLIQYYNGEERAKGNILERFSAQQFPDLHSELNLSSLELGDSALYFCASSVGGDAYEQYFGPGTRLTVT.

This clone was recorded only once. The V and J genes are TRBV29-1 and TRBJ1-2, with 9 positions matching TRBD1. V lost 6 bases to trimming and J lost 4 bases; unmatched junction nucleotides: 3. The CDR3 has 12 residues. The germline gives CDR1 SQVTM, CDR2 ANQGSEA. This CDR3 reads CSVGQGPYGYTF. In DNA form, the CDR3 reads TGCAGCGTGGGACAGGGCCCCTATGGCTACACCTTC.